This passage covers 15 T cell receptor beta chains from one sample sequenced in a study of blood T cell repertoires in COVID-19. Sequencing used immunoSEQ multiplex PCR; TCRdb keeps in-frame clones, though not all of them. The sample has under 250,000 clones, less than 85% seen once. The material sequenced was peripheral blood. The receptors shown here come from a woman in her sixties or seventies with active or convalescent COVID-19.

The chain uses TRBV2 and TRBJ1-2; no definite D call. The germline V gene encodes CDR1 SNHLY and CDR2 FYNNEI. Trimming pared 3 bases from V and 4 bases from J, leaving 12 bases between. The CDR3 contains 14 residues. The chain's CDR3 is CASSEAAASYGYTF. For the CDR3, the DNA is TGTGCCAGCAGTGAGGCGGCAGCAAGCTATGGCTACACCTTC.

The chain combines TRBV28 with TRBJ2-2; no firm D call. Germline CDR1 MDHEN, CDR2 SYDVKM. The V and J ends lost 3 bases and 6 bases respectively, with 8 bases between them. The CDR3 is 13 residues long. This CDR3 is CASSLRFPGELFF. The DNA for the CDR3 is TGTGCCAGCAGTTTGCGGTTTCCCGGGGAGCTGTTTTTT. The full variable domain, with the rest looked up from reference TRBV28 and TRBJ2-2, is DVKVTQSSRYLVKRTGEKVFLECVQDMDHENMFWYRQDPGLGLRLIYFSYDVKMKEKGDIPEGYSVSREKKERFSLILESASTNQTSMYLCASSLRFPGELFFGEGSRLTVL.

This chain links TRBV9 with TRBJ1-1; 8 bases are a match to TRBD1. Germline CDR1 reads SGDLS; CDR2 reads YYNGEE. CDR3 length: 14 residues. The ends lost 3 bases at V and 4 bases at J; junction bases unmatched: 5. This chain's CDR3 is CASSGTGRGTEAFF. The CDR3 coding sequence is TGTGCCAGCAGCGGGACAGGGCGGGGCACTGAAGCTTTCTTT.

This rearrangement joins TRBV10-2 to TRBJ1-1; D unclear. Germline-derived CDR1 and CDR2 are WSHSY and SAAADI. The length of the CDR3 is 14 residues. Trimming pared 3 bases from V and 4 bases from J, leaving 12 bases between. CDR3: CASSDYRPVTEAFF. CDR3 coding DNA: TGCGCCAGCAGTGATTACAGACCGGTCACTGAAGCTTTCTTT.

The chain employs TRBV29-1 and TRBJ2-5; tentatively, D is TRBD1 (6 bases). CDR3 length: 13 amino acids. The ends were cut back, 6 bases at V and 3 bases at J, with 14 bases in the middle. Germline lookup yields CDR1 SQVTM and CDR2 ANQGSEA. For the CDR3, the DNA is TGCAGCGTCACCGGGACAAATGAAGAGACCCAGTACTTC. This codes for CSVTGTNEETQYF.

Here the CDR3 DNA reads TGTGCCAGCCGGGAACCAAACTATGGCTACACCTTC. Protein sequence: CASREPNYGYTF. The chain couples TRBV12-3 or TRBV12-4 to TRBJ1-2; D ambiguous. This CDR3 has 12 residues. The V and J ends lost 8 bases and 2 bases respectively, with 9 bases between them.

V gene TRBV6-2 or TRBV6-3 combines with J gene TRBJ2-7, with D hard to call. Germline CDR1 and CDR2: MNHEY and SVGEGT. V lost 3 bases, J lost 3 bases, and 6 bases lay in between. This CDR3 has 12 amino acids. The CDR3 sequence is CASSYPNYEQYF. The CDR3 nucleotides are TGTGCCAGCAGTTATCCCAACTACGAGCAGTACTTC.

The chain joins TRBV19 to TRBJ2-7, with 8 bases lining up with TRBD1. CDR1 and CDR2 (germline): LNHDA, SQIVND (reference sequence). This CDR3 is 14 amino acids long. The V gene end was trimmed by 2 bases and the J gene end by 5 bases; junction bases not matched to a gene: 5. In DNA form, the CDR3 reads TGTGCCAGTAGTATAACAGGGGGTGTCGACGAGCAGTACTTC. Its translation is CASSITGGVDEQYF.

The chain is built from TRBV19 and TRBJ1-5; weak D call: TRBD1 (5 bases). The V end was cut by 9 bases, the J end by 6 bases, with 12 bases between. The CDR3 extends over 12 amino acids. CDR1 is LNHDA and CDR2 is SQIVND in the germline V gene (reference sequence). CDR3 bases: TGTGCCAGCGGGGGAATCGGTCAGCCCCAGCATTTT. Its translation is CASGGIGQPQHF.

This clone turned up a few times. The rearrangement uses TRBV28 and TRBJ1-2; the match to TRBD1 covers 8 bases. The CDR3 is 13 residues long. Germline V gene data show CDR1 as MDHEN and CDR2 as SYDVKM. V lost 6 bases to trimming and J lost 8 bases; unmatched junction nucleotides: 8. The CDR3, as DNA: TGTGCCAGCAGGGCGACAGGGGAAGGCGGCTACACCTTC. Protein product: CASRATGEGGYTF.

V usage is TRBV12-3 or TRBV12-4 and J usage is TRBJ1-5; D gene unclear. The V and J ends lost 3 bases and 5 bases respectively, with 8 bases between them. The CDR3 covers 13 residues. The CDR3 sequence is CASSLRDDQPQHF. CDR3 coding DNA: TGTGCCAGCAGTTTGCGGGATGATCAGCCCCAGCATTTT.

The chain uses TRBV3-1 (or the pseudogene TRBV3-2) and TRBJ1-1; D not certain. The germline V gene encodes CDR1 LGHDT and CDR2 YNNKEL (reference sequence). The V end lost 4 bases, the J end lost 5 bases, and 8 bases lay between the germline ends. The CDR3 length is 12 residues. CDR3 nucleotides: TGTGCCAGCAGCCTCTACGGGACTGAAGCTTTCTTT. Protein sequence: CASSLYGTEAFF.

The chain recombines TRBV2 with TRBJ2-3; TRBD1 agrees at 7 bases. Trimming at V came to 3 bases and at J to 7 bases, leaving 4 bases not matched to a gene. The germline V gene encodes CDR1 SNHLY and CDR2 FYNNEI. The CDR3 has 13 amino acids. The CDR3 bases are TGTGCCAGCAGTGACTCACAGGGGTATACGCAGTATTTT. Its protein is CASSDSQGYTQYF.

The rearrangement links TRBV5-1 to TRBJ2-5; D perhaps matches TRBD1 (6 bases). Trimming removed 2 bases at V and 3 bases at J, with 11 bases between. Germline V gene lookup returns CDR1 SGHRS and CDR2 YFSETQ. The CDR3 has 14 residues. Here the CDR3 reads CASSLGQLEETQYF. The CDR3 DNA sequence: TGCGCCAGCAGCTTAGGACAGCTCGAAGAGACCCAGTACTTC. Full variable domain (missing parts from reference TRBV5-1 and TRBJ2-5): KAGVTQTPRYLIKTRGQQVTLSCSPISGHRSVSWYQQTPGQGLQFLFEYFSETQRNKGNFPGRFSGRQFSNSRSEMNVSTLELGDSALYLCASSLGQLEETQYFGPGTRLLVL.

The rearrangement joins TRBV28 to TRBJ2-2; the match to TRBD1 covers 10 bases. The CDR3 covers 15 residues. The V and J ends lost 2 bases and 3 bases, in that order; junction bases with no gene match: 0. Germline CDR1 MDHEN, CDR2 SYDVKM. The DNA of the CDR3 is TGTGCCAGCAGTTTAGGGACAGGGGACACCGGGGAGCTGTTTTTT. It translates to CASSLGTGDTGELFF.